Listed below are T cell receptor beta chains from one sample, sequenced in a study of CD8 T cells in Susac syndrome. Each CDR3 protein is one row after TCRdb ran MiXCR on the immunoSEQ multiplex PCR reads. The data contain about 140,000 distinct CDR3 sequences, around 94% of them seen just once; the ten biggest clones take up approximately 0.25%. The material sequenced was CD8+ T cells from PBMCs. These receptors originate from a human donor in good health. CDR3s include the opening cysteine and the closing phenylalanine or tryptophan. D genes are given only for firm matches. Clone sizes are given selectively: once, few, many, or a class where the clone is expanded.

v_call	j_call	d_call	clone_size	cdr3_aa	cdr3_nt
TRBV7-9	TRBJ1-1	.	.	CASSPVGNTEAFF	TGTGCCAGCAGCCCCGTGGGGAACACTGAAGCTTTCTTT
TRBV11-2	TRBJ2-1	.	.	CASSLDQTSEQFF	TGTGCCAGCAGCTTAGATCAGACCAGCGAGCAGTTCTTC
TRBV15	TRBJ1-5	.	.	CATSRGGDQPQHF	TGTGCCACCAGCAGAGGTGGGGATCAGCCCCAGCATTTT
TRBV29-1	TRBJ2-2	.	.	CSVRLAEKNTGELFF	TGCAGCGTTCGTTTAGCCGAGAAGAACACCGGGGAGCTGTTTTTT
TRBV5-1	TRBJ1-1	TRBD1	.	CASSPGQGETEAFF	TGCGCCAGCAGCCCCGGGCAGGGGGAAACTGAAGCTTTCTTT
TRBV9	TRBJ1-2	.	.	CASSTRSYGYTF	TGTGCCAGCAGCACACGAAGCTATGGCTACACCTTC
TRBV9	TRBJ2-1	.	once	CASSAITANEQFF	TGTGCCAGCAGCGCAATTACCGCCAATGAGCAGTTCTTC
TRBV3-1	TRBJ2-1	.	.	CASSQEPSYNEQFF	TGTGCCAGCAGCCAAGAGCCTAGCTACAATGAGCAGTTCTTC
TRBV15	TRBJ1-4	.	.	CATSREFGGTNEKLFF	TGTGCCACCAGCAGAGAATTCGGCGGAACTAATGAAAAACTGTTTTTT
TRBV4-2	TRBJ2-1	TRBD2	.	CASSQDRTSGSYEQFF	TGTGCCAGCAGCCAAGATCGGACTAGCGGGAGCTATGAGCAGTTCTTC
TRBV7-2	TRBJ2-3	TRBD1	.	CASSFPRGQSTDTQYF	TGTGCCAGCAGCTTCCCCAGGGGGCAGAGCACAGATACGCAGTATTTT
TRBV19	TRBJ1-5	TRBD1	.	CASSTGTANGNQPQHF	TGTGCCAGTAGTACCGGGACAGCTAACGGCAATCAGCCCCAGCATTTT
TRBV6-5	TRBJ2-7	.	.	CASGIPLVSEQYF	TGTGCCAGCGGGATACCCCTAGTCTCCGAGCAGTACTTC
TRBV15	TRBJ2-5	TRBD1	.	CATNGRDRGKETQYF	TGTGCCACCAACGGCCGGGACAGGGGGAAAGAGACCCAGTACTTC
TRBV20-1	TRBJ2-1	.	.	CSARVVGRVYNEQFF	TGCAGTGCTAGAGTTGTCGGTCGGGTCTACAATGAGCAGTTCTTC
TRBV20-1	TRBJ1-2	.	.	CSARDAVNYGYTF	TGCAGTGCTAGAGATGCAGTTAACTATGGCTACACCTTC
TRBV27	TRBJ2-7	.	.	CASRTDPHEQYF	TGTGCCAGCAGAACGGACCCCCACGAGCAGTACTTC
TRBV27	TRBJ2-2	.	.	CASSLVAENTGELFF	TGTGCCAGCAGTTTGGTAGCGGAGAACACCGGGGAGCTGTTTTTT
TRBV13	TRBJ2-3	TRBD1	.	CASSFAGGPDTQYF	TGTGCCAGCAGCTTTGCAGGGGGCCCAGATACGCAGTATTTT
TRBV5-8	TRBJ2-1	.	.	CASSWGLSMGHEQFF	TGTGCCAGCAGCTGGGGACTCTCAATGGGGCATGAGCAGTTCTTC
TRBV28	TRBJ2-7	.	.	CASRGDNYEQYF	TGTGCCAGCAGAGGGGACAACTACGAGCAGTACTTC
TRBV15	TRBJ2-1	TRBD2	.	CATSRDGGTTPEGQFF	TGTGCCACCAGCAGAGATGGGGGGACTACCCCAGAGGGGCAGTTCTTC
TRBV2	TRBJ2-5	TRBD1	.	CAVQGVEQGARVQQETQYF	TGTGCCGTACAGGGGGTGGAACAGGGGGCGCGGGTCCAACAAGAGACCCAGTACTTC
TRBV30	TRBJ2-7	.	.	CAWSVGTYYEQYF	TGTGCCTGGAGTGTTGGGACCTACTACGAGCAGTACTTC
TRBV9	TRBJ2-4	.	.	CASEPSYGNIQYF	TGTGCCAGCGAACCATCATATGGTAACATTCAGTACTTC
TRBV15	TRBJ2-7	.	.	CATSRDFTSTDYEQYF	TGTGCCACCAGCAGAGATTTCACTAGCACGGACTACGAGCAGTACTTC
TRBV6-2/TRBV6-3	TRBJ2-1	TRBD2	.	CASRLGTSIFQFF	TGTGCCAGCAGACTCGGGACTAGCATTTTCCAGTTCTTC
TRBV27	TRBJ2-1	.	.	CASSLLEGAYNEQFF	TGTGCCAGCAGTTTACTGGAGGGAGCCTACAATGAGCAGTTCTTC
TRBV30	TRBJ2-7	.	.	CAWIPTGSYEQYF	TGTGCCTGGATCCCCACCGGGAGCTACGAGCAGTACTTC
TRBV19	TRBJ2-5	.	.	CASSIWTEQETQYF	TGTGCCAGTAGTATATGGACGGAACAAGAGACCCAGTACTTC
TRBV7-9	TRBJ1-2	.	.	CASSYPIEGDYGYTF	TGTGCCAGCAGCTACCCCATTGAGGGAGACTATGGCTACACCTTC
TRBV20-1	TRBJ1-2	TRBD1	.	CSARPGQGGYGYTF	TGCAGTGCCCGACCGGGACAGGGTGGATATGGCTACACCTTC
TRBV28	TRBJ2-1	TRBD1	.	CASSSRLSGGYEQFF	TGTGCCAGCAGTTCCCGCCTTTCAGGGGGCTATGAGCAGTTCTTC
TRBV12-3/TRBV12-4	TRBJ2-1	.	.	CASSLGGSNEQFF	TGTGCCAGCAGTTTGGGCGGATCGAATGAGCAGTTCTTC
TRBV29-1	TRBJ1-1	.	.	CSASLDEAFF	TGCAGCGCCTCGTTAGATGAAGCTTTCTTT
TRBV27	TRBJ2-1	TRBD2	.	CASSLLAGTSGNNEQFF	TGTGCCAGCAGTTTATTGGCCGGGACTAGCGGGAACAATGAGCAGTTCTTC
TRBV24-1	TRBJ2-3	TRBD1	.	CATSDHRGRWYF	TGTGCCACCAGTGACCACAGGGGGCGATGGTATTTT
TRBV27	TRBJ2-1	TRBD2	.	CASSFLAGGDNEQFF	TGTGCCAGCAGTTTTTTAGCGGGAGGGGACAATGAGCAGTTCTTC
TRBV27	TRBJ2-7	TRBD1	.	CASSWGQGTYEQYF	TGTGCCAGCAGTTGGGGACAGGGTACCTACGAGCAGTACTTC
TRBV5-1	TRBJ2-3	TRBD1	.	CASSYPTGDTDTQYF	TGCGCCAGCAGCTACCCGACAGGGGACACAGATACGCAGTATTTT
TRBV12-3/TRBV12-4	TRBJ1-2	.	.	CASSFGSNYGYTF	TGTGCCAGCAGTTTCGGTTCTAACTATGGCTACACCTTC